The sequence of this TCR beta chain was determined in a study of cytomegalovirus exposure and HLA in healthy donors. Study-wide points: Rarity held for most TCR sequences, but there were some public TCRs that occurred in many donors.

Method: immunoSEQ multiplex PCR; TCRdb's copy keeps in-frame clones and lacks some. The top ten clones hold around 2.8% of a sample with 190,000 or so clones, around 82% of them seen once. Germline CDR1 MNHEY, CDR2 SVGAGI. V lost 5 bases and J lost 5, with 10 bases in between. The CDR3 covers 13 residues. For this clone: Its antigen is not known.

The TCR sequence derives from a young woman in good health and CMV-seropositive. The specimen was PBMCs. V usage is TRBV6-5 and J usage is TRBJ1-5; D is perhaps TRBD1 (5 bases). CDR3 DNA sequence: TGTGCCAGCAGTGCAGGGATTTATCAGCCCCAGCATTTT. Protein sequence: CASSAGIYQPQHF.